The sequence of this T cell receptor (beta chain) was determined in a study of blood T cell repertoires in COVID-19. Study-level background: The origin of the acute and convalescent COVID-19 samples was the United States, Italy and Spain. PBMCs, B-cell-depleted T cells, or T cells were the source of the cDNA or gDNA that made up the material.

As handled by the study authors: For nucleated cells, counts were estimated from reference gene primer amplification. The table came from immunoSEQ multiplex PCR; TCRdb's copy has only in-frame clones and leaves some out. The D gene and trimming were derived from the DNA, and the V and J assignments and clone size from that table. This sample has roughly 110,000 clones, with 90% to 95% found just once. CDR3 length equals 15 residues. The ends were cut back, 6 bases at V and 1 base at J, with 15 bases in the middle. Germline assignment: CDR1 MDHEN and CDR2 SYDVKM. The sequenced material came from peripheral blood. J is TRBJ1-1 and V is TRBV28; tentatively, D is TRBD1 (6 bases). The TCR comes from a woman in her thirties with acute or convalescent COVID-19. The DNA for the CDR3 is TGTGCCAGCAGGCCTGGGGGGGCGGCGAACACTGAAGCTTTCTTT. It yields the protein CASRPGGAANTEAFF.